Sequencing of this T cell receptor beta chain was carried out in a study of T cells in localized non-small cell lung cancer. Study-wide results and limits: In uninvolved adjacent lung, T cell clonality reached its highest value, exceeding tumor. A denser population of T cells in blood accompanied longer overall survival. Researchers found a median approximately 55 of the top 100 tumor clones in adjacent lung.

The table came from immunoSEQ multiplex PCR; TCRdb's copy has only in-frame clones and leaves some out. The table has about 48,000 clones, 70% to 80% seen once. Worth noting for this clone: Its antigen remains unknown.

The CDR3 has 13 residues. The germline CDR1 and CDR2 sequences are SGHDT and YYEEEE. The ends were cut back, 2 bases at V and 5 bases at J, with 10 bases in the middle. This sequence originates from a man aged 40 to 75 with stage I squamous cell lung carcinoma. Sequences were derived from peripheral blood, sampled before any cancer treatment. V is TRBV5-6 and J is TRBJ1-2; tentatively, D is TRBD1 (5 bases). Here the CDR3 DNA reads TGTGCCAGCAGCTTAGGGACGGAGTATGGCTACACCTTC. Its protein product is CASSLGTEYGYTF.